These T cell receptor beta chains were read from a single sample in a study of blood T cells in healthy people across ages. One entry per CDR3 protein, called by TCRdb with MiXCR from the 5' RACE reads. This sample yields roughly 680,000 distinct CDR3 sequences, of which approximately 52% are seen a single time; roughly 14% belongs to the top ten. Sequenced input: blood. The receptors originated from a woman aged 80 or over in good health. Both conserved end residues are part of each CDR3. The order of the fields is D gene, J gene, clone size, V gene, CDR3 DNA, CDR3 protein. A D gene is named only where the DNA matches it firmly. Not all rows give a size; the values are once, few, many and, for expanded clones, a class.

-,TRBJ2-2,-,TRBV30,TGTGCCTGGAGACGGGAGTTCCCCGGGGAGCTGTTTTTT,CAWRREFPGELFF
-,TRBJ1-2,-,TRBV6-1,TGTGCCAGCAGTGAAGCGGGCGGGGGATTCTATGGCTACACCTTC,CASSEAGGGFYGYTF
-,TRBJ1-2,-,TRBV25-1,TGTGCCAGCAGCCCCGCGGGACCCTACGAGGGCTACACCTTC,CASSPAGPYEGYTF
-,TRBJ1-1,-,TRBV12-3/TRBV12-4,TGTGCCAGCAGGTCCCCAGGGGACACTGAAGCTTTCTTT,CASRSPGDTEAFF
TRBD2,TRBJ2-5,-,TRBV6-5,TGTGCCAGCAAACTCTCCGGGGGGCAAGAGACCCAGTACTTC,CASKLSGGQETQYF
-,TRBJ2-7,-,TRBV5-5,TGTGCCAGCAGCTTGGGGCAGGCGAGCTCCTACAATGAGCAGTACTTC,CASSLGQASSYNEQYF
TRBD2,TRBJ2-1,many,TRBV4-1,TGCGCCAGCAGCCAAGATCAGAACGGGAGGGCCAGAGAGCAGTTCTTC,CASSQDQNGRAREQFF
-,TRBJ2-2,-,TRBV12-3/TRBV12-4,TGTGCCAGCAAGGGGTTCGGAACCGGGGAGCTGTTTTTT,CASKGFGTGELFF
-,TRBJ2-2,-,TRBV9,TGTGCCAGCAGCGCAGAGGGGTTCGGGGAGCTGTTTTTT,CASSAEGFGELFF
TRBD1,TRBJ1-4,many,TRBV7-9,TGTGCCAGCAGTTTGCACAGGGGGGATGAAAAACTGTTTTTT,CASSLHRGDEKLFF
TRBD2,TRBJ2-3,-,TRBV7-8,TGTGCCAGCAGCTCACGTCTAGCGGGGGGAGATACGCAGTATTTT,CASSSRLAGGDTQYF
-,TRBJ2-4,-,TRBV29-1,TGCAGCGTTCACATTCCAGGCGGACCCAAACCCAACATTCAGTACTTC,CSVHIPGGPKPNIQYF
-,TRBJ2-3,few,TRBV24-1,TGTGCCACCAGTGATCCGGGGACTAGCACAGATACGCAGTATTTT,CATSDPGTSTDTQYF
-,TRBJ2-3,once,TRBV29-1,TGCAGCGTTGCCCGTGTCCCGGGACAATTCACAGATACGCAGTATTTT,CSVARVPGQFTDTQYF
TRBD2,TRBJ2-1,-,TRBV2,TGCGCCGGCTCCGGGACTAACAATGAGCAGTTCTTC,CAGSGTNNEQFF
TRBD2,TRBJ2-7,few,TRBV5-1,TGCGCCAGCAGCCCAGAGCGGGGGGGTTCCTACAATGAGCAGTACTTC,CASSPERGGSYNEQYF
-,TRBJ2-3,many,TRBV7-9,TGTGCCAGCAGCTTACGGCAGGATACGCAGTATTTT,CASSLRQDTQYF
TRBD1,TRBJ2-3,many,TRBV20-1,TGCAGTGCCCGCAGGGGGCTCAGTACAGATACGCAGTATTTT,CSARRGLSTDTQYF
-,TRBJ2-1,-,TRBV28,TGTGCCAGCAGTAGGTTATTGGGCGGGAACATATACAATGAGCAGTTCTTC,CASSRLLGGNIYNEQFF
-,TRBJ2-3,-,TRBV5-1,TGCGCCAGCAGCCCGGCTTCATGGGGGGTCACAGATACGCAGTATTTT,CASSPASWGVTDTQYF
-,TRBJ2-1,-,TRBV20-1,TGCAGTGCTAGGACTAGGAGTTACAATGAGCAGTTCTTC,CSARTRSYNEQFF
-,TRBJ2-1,few,TRBV2,TGTGCCGACCGCCGGGACGCCCTCTACAATGAGCAGTTCTTC,CADRRDALYNEQFF
-,TRBJ2-6,-,TRBV20-1,TGCAATGCTAGAGAAGGACAGCCCTTCTCTGGGACCAACGTCCTGACTTTC,CNAREGQPFSGTNVLTF
TRBD1,TRBJ2-3,many,TRBV20-1,TGCAGTGCTAGGAAGCCGGGACAGGGGGGAATCACAGATACGCAGTATTTT,CSARKPGQGGITDTQYF
-,TRBJ1-5,-,TRBV25-1,TGTGCCAGCAGTGGAGTGGGGGCCAGTCAGCCCCAGCATTTT,CASSGVGASQPQHF
TRBD1,TRBJ2-7,-,TRBV28,TGTGCCAGCAGTTTAACCCCGGGACAGGGACGCTACGAGCAGTACTTC,CASSLTPGQGRYEQYF
-,TRBJ2-5,-,TRBV6-5,TGTGCCAGCAGAAGTCTAGTGGTGGGCCAAGAGACCCAGTACTTC,CASRSLVVGQETQYF
-,TRBJ1-4,-,TRBV7-3,TGTGCCAGCAGCCGACCGGGAGCAACTAATGAAAAACTGTTTTTT,CASSRPGATNEKLFF
-,TRBJ1-5,few,TRBV28,TGTGCCAGCAGTTTACTAGGGGTTGGCAGCAATCAGCCCCAGCATTTT,CASSLLGVGSNQPQHF
TRBD2,TRBJ2-3,-,TRBV4-1,TGCGCCAGCAGCCAAGGGACTAGCGGGCACACAGATACGCAGTATTTT,CASSQGTSGHTDTQYF
TRBD2,TRBJ2-7,many,TRBV10-1,TGCGCCAGCAGTAGCGGGAGCCGCTACGAGCAGTACTTC,CASSSGSRYEQYF
-,TRBJ1-2,many,TRBV27,TGTGCCAGCAGGCCACCTAGGTTCGGTGGCTACACCTTC,CASRPPRFGGYTF
-,TRBJ2-7,many,TRBV2,TGTGCCAGCAGGTTGGACAGCTACGAGCAGTACTTC,CASRLDSYEQYF
-,TRBJ1-4,-,TRBV27,TGTGCCAGCAGTTCGACGGGACGGCAGGAGGAAAAACTGTTTTTT,CASSSTGRQEEKLFF
-,TRBJ2-3,-,TRBV28,TGTGCCAGTAGGGGGGCAGTAAGGGTCACAGATACGCAGTATTTT,CASRGAVRVTDTQYF
-,TRBJ2-3,-,TRBV12-3/TRBV12-4,TGTGCCAGCACCGTAAGAGCAGAGGTGCAGTATTTT,CASTVRAEVQYF
-,TRBJ2-1,-,TRBV25-1,TGTGCCAGCAGCCTAACAGGGAACCCCTACAATGAGCAGTTCTTC,CASSLTGNPYNEQFF
-,TRBJ2-7,many,TRBV29-1,TGCAGCGTTAAGGGTGACAGCCAGGGATCCTACGAGCAGTACTTC,CSVKGDSQGSYEQYF
TRBD1,TRBJ2-5,-,TRBV7-2,TGTGCCAGCAGCCCAACCGGACAGGTTTCAGAGACCCAGTACTTC,CASSPTGQVSETQYF
-,TRBJ2-3,-,TRBV13,TGTGCCAGCAGCTTAATCTCAGATACGCAGTATTTT,CASSLISDTQYF
-,TRBJ2-2,-,TRBV10-3,TGTGCCATCCGAGCAGATGCGATCGGGGAGCTGTTTTTT,CAIRADAIGELFF
-,TRBJ2-7,few,TRBV5-1,TGCGCCAGCAGCTTGGATCCCATTACCTACAATGAGCAGTACTTC,CASSLDPITYNEQYF
-,TRBJ1-2,many,TRBV6-5,TGTGCCAGCAGTGCGATCTTTAACTATGGCTACACCTTC,CASSAIFNYGYTF
TRBD1,TRBJ2-1,many,TRBV6-1,TGTGCCAGCAGTGAACTAGTTTTCCGGGACAGGGCTGACAATGAGCAGTTCTTC,CASSELVFRDRADNEQFF
TRBD2,TRBJ2-3,few,TRBV6-2/TRBV6-3,TGTGCCAGCAACCCAGCGGGGGGGATTTCTGTTACGCAGTATTTT,CASNPAGGISVTQYF
TRBD1,TRBJ1-5,many,TRBV6-6,TGTGCCAGCAGGGGGGGAAGGGGACAGGGGAGTCAGCCCCAGCATTTT,CASRGGRGQGSQPQHF
-,TRBJ2-1,-,TRBV12-3/TRBV12-4,TGTGCCAGCAGTTTCCTGGCAGGGAGGTTGAGGAATGAGCAGTTCTTC,CASSFLAGRLRNEQFF
TRBD1,TRBJ1-2,-,TRBV6-5,TGTGCCAGCAGTAGGGGACAGGGCAACTATGGCTACACCTTC,CASSRGQGNYGYTF
-,TRBJ1-3,-,TRBV2,TGTGCCAGGTCGGACAGAAACACCATATATTTT,CARSDRNTIYF
-,TRBJ2-5,-,TRBV29-1,TGCAGCGTTTCGGGGGCGGGGGAGACCCAGTACTTC,CSVSGAGETQYF
TRBD1,TRBJ2-5,-,TRBV7-7,TGTGCTAGCAGCACCGCCGGGACAGGAGAGACCCAGTACTTC,CASSTAGTGETQYF
-,TRBJ2-5,many,TRBV12-3/TRBV12-4,TGTGCCAGCAGTTTGCAGGCTCCAGAGGACCAGTACTTC,CASSLQAPEDQYF
-,TRBJ2-5,many,TRBV20-1,TGCAGTGCTAGAGATGCAGACACCTTAAGAGGGCACCTCCAAGAGACCCAGTACTTC,CSARDADTLRGHLQETQYF
-,TRBJ2-3,few,TRBV6-5,TGTGCCAGCAGTTACGATGGGGCGGTGAGCACAGATACGCAGTATTTT,CASSYDGAVSTDTQYF
-,TRBJ2-5,many,TRBV28,TGTGCCAGCAGTTTTCTCCGGACCCAGTACTTC,CASSFLRTQYF
TRBD2,TRBJ2-1,once,TRBV25-1,TGTGCCAGCAGTGAGTCTAGCGGGGGACACAATGAGCAGTTCTTC,CASSESSGGHNEQFF
-,TRBJ1-6,-,TRBV7-4,TGTGCCAGCAGCTTGCAACAGATCTCCCATTATTCACCCCTCCACTTT,CASSLQQISHYSPLHF
-,TRBJ2-2,-,TRBV27,TGTGCCAGCAGTCTAACTAGCTTTGCGAACACCGGGGAGCTGTTTTTT,CASSLTSFANTGELFF
-,TRBJ2-7,few,TRBV21-1,TGTGCCAGCAGCAAAGCCTGGGACAGGGTGAGCGAGCAGTACTTC,CASSKAWDRVSEQYF
-,TRBJ1-2,-,TRBV12-3/TRBV12-4,TGTGCCAGCAGTTTGGGGACGGGAGTCTACACCTTC,CASSLGTGVYTF